The 4 T cell receptor beta chains below come from one sample, sequenced in a study of cytomegalovirus exposure and HLA in healthy donors. Primers: 60 Vbeta forward and 13 Jbeta reverse. The assay was immunoSEQ multiplex PCR, and TCRdb's table has in-frame clones only and misses some. The sample holds approximately 150,000 clones; less than 90% are singletons and the top ten take about 4%. The sample comprised PBMCs. The receptors derive from a man in his fifties or sixties in good health and CMV-seropositive.

The CDR3 DNA sequence: TGTGCCAGTAGTATGCGCGAGAGCTCCTACGAGCAGTACTTC. Its translation is CASSMRESSYEQYF. The chain carries TRBV19 and TRBJ2-7; no firm D call. The CDR3 extends over 14 amino acids. V was cut by 3 bases and J by 0 bases, with 9 bases left in between. Germline values: CDR1 LNHDA, CDR2 SQIVND (reference sequence).

This clone was picked up one time. The gene calls are TRBV27 and TRBJ2-7; D gene uncertain. V lost 2 bases, J lost 3 bases, and 11 bases lay in between. The CDR3 is made up of 14 amino acids. The germline V gene encodes CDR1 MNHEY and CDR2 SMNVEV (reference sequence). The CDR3 loop is CASSLRRGGYEQYF. The CDR3 DNA is TGTGCCAGCAGTTTAAGGCGTGGCGGCTACGAGCAGTACTTC.

The V and J genes are TRBV13 and TRBJ2-7; 9 positions match TRBD2. V lost 3 bases to trimming and J lost 2 bases; unmatched junction nucleotides: 2. Germline assignment: CDR1 PRHDT and CDR2 FYEKMQ (reference sequence). The CDR3 is made up of 14 amino acids. The CDR3, as DNA: TGTGCCAGCAGCTTGACTAGCGGAGCCTACGAGCAGTACTTC. Translating it yields CASSLTSGAYEQYF.

This clone turned up a few times. The V and J genes are TRBV7-6 and TRBJ2-7; possible D gene TRBD2, 6 bases. The CDR3 is 13 amino acids. The germline V and J ends were trimmed by 5 bases and 1 base, with 9 bases remaining between them. Germline loops: CDR1 SGHVS, CDR2 FNYEAQ. The CDR3 spells CASSRAGSYEQYF. The CDR3 region has the DNA TGTGCCAGCAGCCGGGCGGGGTCCTACGAGCAGTACTTC.